This T cell receptor beta chain appears in the sequencing data of a study of early T cells in non-severe SARS-CoV-2 infection (dated by TCRdb to the early 2020s). The study in broad terms: Because TCR sequencing relied on bulk RNA taken from unsorted whole blood, pairing of alpha and beta chains was not possible. The full study reports these points: VDJdb matching was skewed toward anti-spike CD8 responses, so virus-specific expansions were likely underestimated and private and CD4 specificities were missed.

Ends trimmed: V by 0 bases, J by 3 bases; bases unmatched to a gene: 10. CDR1 MGHRA and CDR2 YSYEKL were looked up in the germline V gene. The CDR3 sequence holds 19 residues, the cysteine and phenylalanine included. Only CDR3 DNA is held: 57 bases, read in frame from base 1. This clonotype has ten or more counts. The target of this receptor is not known. Within one base of it there is no much larger clone, and no base qualities were kept. Set within a cohort of healthcare workers in London, UK, this nested case-control study involved weekly PCR testing of nasopharyngeal swabs along with blood sampling. Healthcare workers were recruited between 23 and 31 March 2020, during the week of the UK lockdown, and were followed weekly for up to roughly 15 weeks. To prepare the library, 5' RACE was applied. Sequencer: NextSeq 500. In the TCR library protocol, unique molecular identifiers were attached to individual cDNA molecules to correct for PCR bias and sequencing error. Both TCR alpha and beta chains were sequenced, and tight co-correlation was observed between alpha and beta sequence abundances in each sample. Processing in the source paper ran as follows. Decombinator V4 was used to annotate the V gene, J gene and CDR3 of the TCR sequences. TCRs were defined as expanded if a significant change between any two time points was detected under a Poisson model with p below 0.0001. TCR abundances were normalised to the total number of TCRs sequenced in each sample and reported as counts per million. MAIT TCRs were defined by TRAV1-2 paired with TRAJ12, TRAJ20 or TRAJ33, and iNKT TCRs by TRAV10 paired with TRAJ18. VDJdb, accessed 1 November 2021, was searched for CMV, EBV and SARS-CoV-2 annotated TCRs, with TCRs annotated for multiple antigens excluded. TCRdb reprocessed the public reads (quality trimming at Q25 with fastp, clone calling with MiXCR) and kept in-frame beta chains. One record per CDR3 amino acid sequence lists the most common genes and DNA. Clone size and V and J calls follow TCRdb, not the original study. Across this sample there are 27,000 or so distinct CDR3 sequences, with about 2.7% seen only once. Clones ranked in the top ten supply approximately 0.72% of the sample.

What was sequenced was whole blood. This TCR derives from an adult who was a healthcare worker with PCR-confirmed SARS-CoV-2 infection or an uninfected control (not recorded which). The chain is assembled from TRBV4-1 and TRBJ2-3; TRBD2 lines up with 12 middle nucleotides. The CDR3 region has the sequence CASSQDIPSGGAGTDTQYF. The sequenced DNA is TGCGCCAGCAGCCAAGATATCCCTAGCGGGGGGGCCGGTACAGATACGCAGTATTTT.